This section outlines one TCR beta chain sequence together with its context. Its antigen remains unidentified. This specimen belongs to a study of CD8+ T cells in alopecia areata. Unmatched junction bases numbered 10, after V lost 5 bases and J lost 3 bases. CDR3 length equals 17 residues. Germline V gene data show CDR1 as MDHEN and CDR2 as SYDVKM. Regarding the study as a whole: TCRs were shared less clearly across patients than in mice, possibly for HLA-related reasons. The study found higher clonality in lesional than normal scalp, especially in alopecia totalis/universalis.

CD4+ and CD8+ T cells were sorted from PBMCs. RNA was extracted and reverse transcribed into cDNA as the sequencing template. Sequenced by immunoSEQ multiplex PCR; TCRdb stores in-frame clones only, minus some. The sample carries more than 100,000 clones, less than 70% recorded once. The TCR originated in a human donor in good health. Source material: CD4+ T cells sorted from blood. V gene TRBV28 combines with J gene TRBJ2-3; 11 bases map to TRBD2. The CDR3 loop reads CASSPLRLAGSTDTQYF. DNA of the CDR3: TGTGCCAGCAGTCCACTAAGACTAGCGGGGTCTACAGATACGCAGTATTTT.